These 30 T cell receptor beta chains were sequenced from one sample in a study of early T cells in non-severe SARS-CoV-2 infection. From the 5' RACE reads, TCRdb called clonotypes with MiXCR, one entry per CDR3 protein. This sample has about 52,000 distinct CDR3 sequences, with approximately 10% found just once. The sample taken for sequencing was whole blood. The receptors derive from an adult who was a healthcare worker with PCR-confirmed SARS-CoV-2 infection or an uninfected control (not recorded which).

The rearrangement uses TRBV7-9 and TRBJ1-4, with D possibly being TRBD1 (5 bases). V was clipped by 10 bases and J by 0 bases, with 12 bases between them. The CDR3 is 14 amino acids. Per germline, CDR1 SEHNR and CDR2 FQNEAQ (reference sequence). CDR3 DNA sequence: TGTGCCATCGGGACGGATACAACTAATGAAAAACTGTTTTTT. Translated, it gives CAIGTDTTNEKLFF.

V and J are TRBV5-6 and TRBJ2-7; D is possibly TRBD1 (6 bases). V was trimmed by 4 bases and J by 6 bases, leaving 20 bases between them. This CDR3 is 15 amino acids long. Germline loops: CDR1 SGHDT, CDR2 YYEEEE. In DNA, the CDR3 is TGTGCCAGCAGCACCCGACAGGATAAGACGGGCGAGCAGTACTTC. Translating it yields CASSTRQDKTGEQYF. Complete variable domain (other parts from reference TRBV5-6 and TRBJ2-7): DAGVTQSPTHLIKTRGQQVTLRCSPKSGHDTVSWYQQALGQGPQFIFQYYEEEERQRGNFPDRFSGHQFPNYSSELNVNALLLGDSALYLCASSTRQDKTGEQYFGPGTRLTVT.

Only a few counts were recorded for this clonotype. This chain connects TRBV6-5 to TRBJ2-7; no definite D call. Trimming took 6 bases from V and 7 from J, leaving 16 bases between them. The germline CDR1 and CDR2 sequences are MNHEY and SVGAGI. This CDR3 has 13 amino acids. The CDR3 region has the DNA TGTGCCAGCAGCCCCGAACGCAGGAGAGAGCAGTACTTC. It translates to CASSPERRREQYF.

This clonotype was seen many times. The chain links TRBV19 to TRBJ1-5; possible D gene TRBD1, 5 bases. V lost 9 bases and J 8 bases, leaving 17 bases between the germline ends. Germline V gene lookup returns CDR1 LNHDA and CDR2 SQIVND (reference sequence). CDR3 length: 13 amino acids. This CDR3 reads CASEITEDKPQHF. The CDR3 bases are TGTGCCAGCGAAATTACAGAGGACAAGCCCCAGCATTTT.

The chain carries TRBV20-1 and TRBJ2-5; D might be TRBD1 (6 bases). This CDR3 comprises 11 residues. Germline values: CDR1 DFQATT, CDR2 SNEGSKA (reference sequence). CDR3 coding DNA: TGCACGGGGACACCCAAAGAGACCCAGTACTTC. Its translation is CTGTPKETQYF.

This chain links TRBV4-3 with TRBJ2-5, with TRBD2 matching over 10 bases. CDR3 length equals 14 residues. The V segment lost 3 bases and the J segment 7 bases; nucleotides outside the gene matches: 5. CDR1 and CDR2 (germline): LGHNA, YSLEER. The DNA of the CDR3 is TGCGCCAGCAGCCAGCTTAGCGGGGGGCGGACCCAGTACTTC. This encodes CASSQLSGGRTQYF.

This clonotype was seen ten or more times. The chain uses TRBV11-2 and TRBJ2-1; possibly TRBD2 for D (6 bases). Germline loops: CDR1 SGHAT, CDR2 FQNNGV. CDR3 size: 14 residues. V was clipped by 0 bases and J by 6 bases, with 9 bases between them. CDR3: CASSLDRDFNEQFF. The CDR3 DNA reads as TGTGCCAGCAGCTTAGACCGGGACTTCAATGAGCAGTTCTTC.

The V and J genes are TRBV13 and TRBJ2-3, with D hard to call. With 0 bases removed from V and 5 bases from J, the gap between germline ends came to 9 bases. The CDR3 has 14 residues. Germline assignment: CDR1 PRHDT and CDR2 FYEKMQ (reference sequence). The CDR3, as DNA: TGTGCCAGCAGCTTAGGCCTAGGCGGAGATACGCAGTATTTT. Amino acids: CASSLGLGGDTQYF.

At least ten counts were recorded for this clonotype. The chain uses TRBV4-3 and TRBJ1-2, with D tentatively TRBD1 (6 bases). The CDR3 totals 13 residues. Per germline, CDR1 LGHNA and CDR2 YSLEER. The V end lost 2 bases, the J end lost 6 bases, and 10 bases lay between the germline ends. CDR3 nucleotides: TGCGCCAGCAGCCAAATAGGGGGAGATGGCTACACCTTC. Encoded protein: CASSQIGGDGYTF.

The genes are TRBV27 and TRBJ1-2; D unclear. Germline values: CDR1 MNHEY, CDR2 SMNVEV (reference sequence). V shed 2 bases and J shed 8 bases, with 9 bases lying between them. CDR3 length equals 12 residues. CDR3 coding DNA: TGTGCCAGCAGTTTACGTGGGCGCGGCTACACCTTC. This gives the protein CASSLRGRGYTF.

In its sample, this clonotype was seen a few times. This chain joins TRBV7-2 and TRBJ2-3, with TRBD2 as a possible D gene (7 bases). The CDR3 is made up of 13 amino acids. Looked up from germline, CDR1 is SGHTA and CDR2 is FQGNSA. Trimming removed 5 bases at V and 8 bases at J, with 14 bases between. CDR3: CASSPLGGGTQYF. The CDR3 nucleotides read TGTGCCAGCAGCCCCCTGGGAGGGGGTACGCAGTATTTT.

This clonotype has only a few counts. The CDR3 region has the DNA TGCAGTGCCAACCCTAGCGGGGGGGCGGCCGGTACGCAGTATTTT. It yields the protein CSANPSGGAAGTQYF. V is TRBV20-1 and J is TRBJ2-3; TRBD2 matches 12 bases. The CDR3 consists of 15 residues. With 6 bases clipped from V and 8 bases from J, the junction kept 12 bases outside the gene matches. Germline V gene lookup returns CDR1 DFQATT and CDR2 SNEGSKA (reference sequence).

V usage is TRBV7-3 and J usage is TRBJ2-3; D is uncertain. The CDR3 length is 12 residues. From germline, CDR1 is SGHTA and CDR2 FQGTGA. Trimming removed 5 bases at V and 5 bases at J, with 8 bases between. CDR3: CASSHSGDTQYF. CDR3 coding DNA: TGTGCCAGCAGCCACAGTGGAGATACGCAGTATTTT.

Ten or more counts support this clonotype. This chain joins TRBV7-2 and TRBJ2-1; 8 nucleotides line up with TRBD2. Germline CDR1 SGHTA, CDR2 FQGNSA. CDR3 length: 15 residues. Trimming removed 1 base from V and 8 bases from J; junction bases left unmatched: 7. CDR3 nucleotide sequence: TGTGCCAGCAGCTTAGGTCCAGCGGGGGACCATGAGCAGTTCTTC. Protein product: CASSLGPAGDHEQFF.

This clonotype was picked up a small number of times. The chain combines TRBV2 with TRBJ1-5; the D is unclear. This CDR3 is 14 amino acids long. Trimming took 0 bases from V and 0 from J, leaving 3 bases between them. Germline V CDR1 and CDR2: SNHLY, FYNNEI. CDR3 sequence reads: CASSEAGSNQPQHF. CDR3 bases: TGTGCCAGCAGTGAAGCGGGTAGCAATCAGCCCCAGCATTTT.

Comments on this clonotype: A much more abundant neighbour one base away suggests this may be a read error. The CDR3 loop is CASRQDRESGTGGNEKLFF. In nucleotides, the CDR3 is TGCGCCAGCAGACAAGATAGAGAGTCCGGGACGGGCGGGAATGAAAAACTGTTTTTT. This chain joins TRBV4-1 and TRBJ1-4, with D possibly matching TRBD1 (5 bases). CDR3 size: 19 residues. The germline CDR1 and CDR2 sequences are MGHRA and YSYEKL.

Many counts were recorded for this clonotype. This sequence joins TRBV5-1 and TRBJ2-1; maybe TRBD1 (5 bases). This CDR3 contains 13 residues. The V end lost 0 bases, the J end lost 5 bases, and 6 bases lay between the germline ends. CDR1 and CDR2 (germline): SGHRS, YFSETQ. This CDR3 is CASSLVGDNEQFF. The DNA of the CDR3 is TGCGCCAGCAGCTTGGTAGGGGACAATGAGCAGTTCTTC. Full variable domain (outside the CDR3, taken from reference TRBV5-1 and TRBJ2-1): KAGVTQTPRYLIKTRGQQVTLSCSPISGHRSVSWYQQTPGQGLQFLFEYFSETQRNKGNFPGRFSGRQFSNSRSEMNVSTLELGDSALYLCASSLVGDNEQFFGPGTRLTVL.

This clonotype has more than one count but fewer than ten. The chain is built from TRBV12-3 or TRBV12-4 and TRBJ2-7, with D perhaps TRBD1 (5 bases). The CDR3 runs 15 residues. V lost 6 bases and J lost 2, with 17 bases in between. CDR3 region: CASSHLGLTPYEQYF. CDR3 bases: TGTGCCAGCAGCCATTTGGGGCTCACTCCCTACGAGCAGTACTTC.

In this sample, this clonotype turned up many times. This rearrangement joins TRBV18 to TRBJ2-5, with 9 bases identical to TRBD1. The CDR3 has 16 amino acids. The V and J ends lost 1 base and 4 bases, in that order; junction bases with no gene match: 7. Germline V gene lookup returns CDR1 KGHSH and CDR2 LQKENI. CDR3 bases: TGTGCCAGCTCACCACGGGGACAGGGCCGCCGAGAGACCCAGTACTTC. This translates into CASSPRGQGRRETQYF.

The gene calls are TRBV11-2 and TRBJ1-1; D is unclear. This CDR3 comprises 12 residues. Germline-derived CDR1 and CDR2 are SGHAT and FQNNGV. Trimming pared 5 bases from V and 10 bases from J, leaving 14 bases between. The CDR3 DNA follows: TGTGCCAGCAGCCTAGGACCTGGACGAGCTTTCTTT. As protein: CASSLGPGRAFF.

This clonotype was recorded a few times. The V and J genes are TRBV28 and TRBJ2-2; D may match TRBD1 or TRBD2 (5 bases each). Trimming took off 0 bases at V and 6 bases at J, with 5 bases between the two ends. The CDR3 is made up of 13 amino acids. Germline loops: CDR1 MDHEN, CDR2 SYDVKM. The CDR3 region has the DNA TGTGCCAGCAGTTTATGGGGGGCCGGGGAGCTGTTTTTT. This codes for CASSLWGAGELFF.

Notes on this clonotype: It is unclear where the CDR3 begins or ends on the DNA, so no DNA is shown, and the CDR3 is as TCRdb lists it. This rearrangement joins TRBV21-1 to TRBJ2-2; the D call in the table, TRBD1, was not verified against the DNA. TRBV21-1 is assigned pseudogene status. The CDR3 region is 18 residues in length, termini included. The CDR3 loop is CASSTGLTVARGTGELFF.

This clonotype was picked up many times. The chain carries TRBV10-2 and TRBJ1-1; D call uncertain. Per germline, CDR1 WSHSY and CDR2 SAAADI. This CDR3 has 12 residues. The ends were cut back, 2 bases at V and 5 bases at J, with 6 bases in the middle. CDR3 amino acids: CASSEVRTEAFF. CDR3 coding DNA: TGCGCCAGCAGTGAGGTCCGGACTGAAGCTTTCTTT.

This clonotype was counted many times. CDR3 amino acids: CASSPAGSETQYF. In DNA form, the CDR3 reads TGTGCCAGCTCACCGGCAGGATCGGAGACCCAGTACTTC. J is TRBJ2-5 and V is TRBV18; no firm D call. The CDR3 contains 13 residues. Germline loops: CDR1 KGHSH, CDR2 LQKENI. V was trimmed by 3 bases and J by 5 bases, leaving 10 bases between them.

This clonotype turned up a few times. V gene TRBV6-2 or TRBV6-3 combines with J gene TRBJ1-3, with D uncertain. V lost 6 bases and J lost 4, with 7 bases in between. Germline assignment: CDR1 MNHEY and CDR2 SVGEGT. The CDR3 extends over 12 amino acids. The CDR3 loop reads CASRRSGNTIYF. The CDR3 bases are TGTGCCAGCAGGAGATCCGGAAACACCATATATTTT.

The chain employs TRBV7-2 and TRBJ2-1; D remains unclear. The ends were cut back, 4 bases at V and 7 bases at J, with 17 bases in the middle. The CDR3 has 15 amino acids. Germline CDR1 SGHTA, CDR2 FQGNSA. The CDR3 bases are TGTGCCAGCAGCTCGGCTGTCCCTCTGGGGAATGAGCAGTTCTTC. Protein sequence: CASSSAVPLGNEQFF.

The chain joins TRBV2 to TRBJ2-2; D might be TRBD2 (6 bases). Germline CDR1 SNHLY, CDR2 FYNNEI. The CDR3 contains 15 residues. V lost 0 bases and J lost 8, with 13 bases in between. The CDR3 loop is CASSEARGRGGELFF. As DNA, the CDR3 is TGTGCCAGCAGTGAAGCGCGGGGTAGGGGAGGGGAGCTGTTTTTT.

This clonotype has just a few counts. The chain couples TRBV6-2 or TRBV6-3 to TRBJ2-7, with D possibly matching TRBD1 (6 bases). Trimming left V 1 base short and J 5 bases short, with 9 bases between. The CDR3 runs to 13 residues. Germline assignment: CDR1 MNHEY and CDR2 SVGEGT. The CDR3 reads CASSYYTGNEQYF. The CDR3 bases are TGTGCCAGCAGTTACTATACAGGGAACGAGCAGTACTTC.

V is TRBV4-1 and J is TRBJ1-6, with 8 bases fitting TRBD1. The V gene end was trimmed by 4 bases and the J gene end by 10 bases; junction bases not matched to a gene: 12. The CDR3 is 16 amino acids. From germline, CDR1 is MGHRA and CDR2 YSYEKL. The CDR3 nucleotides read TGCGCCAGCAGCCTCCAAGACAGGGGAAGATGGTCACCCCTCCACTTT. It translates to CASSLQDRGRWSPLHF.

This clonotype was seen at least ten times. This chain uses TRBV7-9 with TRBJ2-7, with D uncertain. CDR3 size: 14 residues. The V end was cut by 1 base, the J end by 4 bases, with 11 bases between. Germline V CDR1 and CDR2: SEHNR, FQNEAQ (reference sequence). CDR3 in DNA: TGTGCCAGCAGCTTAGGTTCAGGACCGTACGAGCAGTACTTC. Translation gives CASSLGSGPYEQYF.